What follows is one T cell receptor (beta chain) and its context. Its antigen is not known. Looked up from germline, CDR1 is LNHDA and CDR2 is SQIVND (reference sequence). V lost 7 bases and J 6 bases, leaving 21 bases between the germline ends. The CDR3 has 15 residues. These data belong to a study of post-analysis software for immune sequencing data. Study information: Recorded subtypes: relapsing-remitting, secondary progressive, progressive-relapsing; some patients unannotated. General study results and limits: Under the F measure, samples that were prepared in one batch clustered strongly together. Normalized Chao1 diversity was significantly reduced in patients versus controls. Roughly five TRBV segments occurring more often in patients than controls included TRBV5-6, TRBV5-1 and TRBV20-1.

The TCR beta cDNA libraries carried unique molecular identifiers. Each batch of about 0.9 to 10 million T cells produced roughly 450,000 cDNA molecules. TCRdb re-analysed the PCR reads in MiXCR, keeping a single row per CDR3 protein. The sample holds approximately 660,000 distinct CDR3 sequences, more than 50% seen once. The gene calls are TRBV19 and TRBJ1-2; D is possibly TRBD1 (5 bases). This receptor was identified in a girl aged 2-10 years with multiple sclerosis. Material: blood. The CDR3 DNA is TGTGCCAGTATCCGGGGTGGGGCCCCTAGGGATGGCTACACCTTC. It translates to CASIRGGAPRDGYTF. Together with reference TRBV19 and TRBJ1-2, the CDR3 gives the full variable domain: DGGITQSPKYLFRKEGQNVTLSCEQNLNHDAMYWYRQDPGQGLRLIYYSQIVNDFQKGDIAEGYSVSREKKESFPLTVTSAQKNPTAFYLCASIRGGAPRDGYTFGSGTRLTVV.